The clone carrying this T cell receptor beta chain was picked up a small number of times. A mixed TRB-A/B primer pool amplified rearranged TRB by multiplex touch-down PCR. Each CDR3 protein is one row after TCRdb ran MiXCR on the multiplex PCR reads. In the table there are some 2,100 distinct CDR3 sequences, 20% to 30% of which are singletons. The sample comes from a study of T cell repertoires in aging, cancer and after chemotherapy. For the study at large: Donor ages fell into six groups from 30 or younger up to 70 or older.

The template was genomic DNA from peripheral blood, not RNA. Germline V lookup: CDR1 KGHSH, CDR2 LQKENI. The length of the CDR3 is 14 residues. Trimming removed 5 bases from V and 4 bases from J; junction bases left unmatched: 5. The receptor was derived from a human donor with a solid tumor. The chain uses TRBV18 and TRBJ2-5, with 9 bases aligning to TRBD1. Sequencing was carried out using blood. The CDR3 DNA is TGTGCCAGCTCATGGACAGGGGTGGGAGAGACCCAGTACTTC. It codes for CASSWTGVGETQYF.